This paragraph reports one T cell receptor (beta chain). This receptor's antigen is unknown. Within one base of it there is no much larger clone, and no base qualities were kept. This entry comes from a study of Graves' ophthalmopathy and Graves' hyperthyroidism (dated by TCRdb to about 2018). With respect to the entire study: A patient counted as having stable hyperthyroidism if there was no progression to ophthalmopathy within 18 months of follow-up. The study used signatures of the TCR beta repertoire to tell Graves' ophthalmopathy apart from Graves' hyperthyroidism and to predict which patients would progress to ophthalmopathy. In total, 135 blood samples were TCR-sequenced: approximately 42 ophthalmopathy, around 75 hyperthyroidism and roughly 17 hyperthyroidism-to-ophthalmopathy patients. To explore V-J signatures that distinguish ophthalmopathy from hyperthyroidism, a discovery set of about 99 patients was enrolled, made up of around 44 with ophthalmopathy and 57 with stable hyperthyroidism. An independent validation cohort comprised some 18 hyperthyroidism patients and around 16 patients who later progressed from hyperthyroidism to ophthalmopathy. In about six hyperthyroidism patients, T-cell repertoires of thyroid tissue and blood were compared. After sampling, hyperthyroidism patients received methimazole starting at 30 mg daily, and ophthalmopathy patients received high-dose intravenous methylprednisolone.

Hyperthyroidism patients were newly diagnosed, with disease duration under 2 months, and aged 18 to 65 years. Patients with other autoimmune diseases, uncontrolled infections, pregnancy or lactation were excluded from the study. Clinical symptoms, serum thyroxine, TRAb, thyroid ultrasound and orbital computed tomography formed the basis of the diagnosis. Total RNA was extracted with Trizol reagent and quality-checked on an Agilent 2100 Bioanalyzer. The investigation overall reported the following: Sample size was not statistically predetermined, and group allocation was not concealed from the investigators. In validation, the model predicted ophthalmopathy progression with about 64% sensitivity and approximately 72% specificity; some 13 predicted patients were CT-confirmed with GO in a median of approximately six months. The 13-signature model separated ophthalmopathy from stable hyperthyroidism with over 85% sensitivity and about 84% specificity in cross-validation, and 80%/75% in the test set. Most expanded thyroid clonotypes with a frequency above 0.001 also appeared in blood, which suggests that blood repertoires may reflect the immune response in the thyroid.

V and J are truncated by 5 bases and 0 bases respectively, leaving an intervening sequence of 11 bases. CDR1 and CDR2 were assigned from the germline V gene (reference sequence) as DFQATT and SNEGSKA. Including the terminal cysteine and phenylalanine, the CDR3 comprises 13 residues. This entry keeps only the CDR3 DNA: 39 bases, framed from base 1. For repertoire sequencing, the TCR beta CDR3 regions were amplified from RNA transcripts. The first round of RT-PCR was done with HTBI primers and the Qiagen OneStep RT-PCR kit, and was followed by a second round of multiplex PCR, then size selection and purification. Libraries were sequenced on an Illumina HiSeq2000 using paired-end 100 bp reads. In the authors' own workflow: SOAPnuke was used to process the reads, throwing out any read that had adapters, had uncalled bases, had a mean Phred below 15, or lacked an exact constant-primer or identifier match. COPE v1.2.5 was used to merge the high-quality paired reads. Unique nucleotide sequences were defined as clonotypes and aligned to IMGT TRB V, D and J references using MiTCR v1.1. Only V-J combinations with frequency above 0.0001 were analysed, covering approximately 99% of repertoires. A TCR clonal expansion and chaos score per V-J combination was defined as the ratio of F50 clonal expansion to chaos observed in the TCRdist matrix. Features were reduced by Welch's t-statistics and random forest to over 10 V-J combinations, which fed a naive Bayes classifier. Thyroid-blood repertoire similarity was quantified with the Morisita-Horn index. Using fastp trimming at Q25 and MiXCR clonotype assembly, TCRdb reanalyzed the public sequencing data and kept in-frame beta chains. Every CDR3 protein is listed once, alongside the most common genes and DNA of its rows. TCRdb's processing, not the authors' own work, is the source of the V and J calls. A total of around 1.1 million distinct CDR3 sequences appear in this sample, about 35% of them only once. Of the sample, 11% falls within the top ten clones.

This TCR was sampled from an adult man with Graves' hyperthyroidism. Sequencing was carried out using peripheral blood or thyroid tissue (not recorded which). The rearranged segments are TRBV20-1 and TRBJ2-7, with the D segment identity uncertain. The CDR3 loop reads CSAGPKGSYEQYF. The nucleotides read TGCAGTGCTGGGCCCAAGGGCTCCTACGAGCAGTACTTC.